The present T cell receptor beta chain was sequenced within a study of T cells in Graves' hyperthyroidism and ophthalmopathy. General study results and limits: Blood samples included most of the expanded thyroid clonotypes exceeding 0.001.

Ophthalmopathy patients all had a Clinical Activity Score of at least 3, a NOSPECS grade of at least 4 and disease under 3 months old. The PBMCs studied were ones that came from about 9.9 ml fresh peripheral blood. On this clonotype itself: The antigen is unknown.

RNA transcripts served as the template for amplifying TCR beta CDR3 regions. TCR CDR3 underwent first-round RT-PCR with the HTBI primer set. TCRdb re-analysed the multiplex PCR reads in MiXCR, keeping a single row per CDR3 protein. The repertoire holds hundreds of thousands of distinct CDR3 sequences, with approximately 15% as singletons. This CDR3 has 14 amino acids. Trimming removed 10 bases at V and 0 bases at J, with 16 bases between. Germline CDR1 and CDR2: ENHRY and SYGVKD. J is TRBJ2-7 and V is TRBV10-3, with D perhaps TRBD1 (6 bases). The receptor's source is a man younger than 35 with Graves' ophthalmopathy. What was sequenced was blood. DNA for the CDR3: TGTGCCACGGCCCCGACAGGTAGCTCCTACGAGCAGTACTTC. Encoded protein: CATAPTGSSYEQYF.